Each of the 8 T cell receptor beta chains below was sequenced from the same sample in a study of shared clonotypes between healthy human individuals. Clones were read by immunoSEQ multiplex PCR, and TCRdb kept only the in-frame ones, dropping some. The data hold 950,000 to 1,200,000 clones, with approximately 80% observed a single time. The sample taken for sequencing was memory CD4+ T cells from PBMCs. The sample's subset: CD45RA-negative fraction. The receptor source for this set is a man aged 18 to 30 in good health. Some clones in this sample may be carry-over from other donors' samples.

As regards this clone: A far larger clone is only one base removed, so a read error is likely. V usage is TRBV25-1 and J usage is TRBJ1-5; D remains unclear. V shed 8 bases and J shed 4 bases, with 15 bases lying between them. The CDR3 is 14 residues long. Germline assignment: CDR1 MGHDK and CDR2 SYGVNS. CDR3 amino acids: CASPPAWQNQPQHF. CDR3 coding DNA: TGTGCCAGCCCCCCCGCGTGGCAAAATCAGCCCCAGCATTTT.

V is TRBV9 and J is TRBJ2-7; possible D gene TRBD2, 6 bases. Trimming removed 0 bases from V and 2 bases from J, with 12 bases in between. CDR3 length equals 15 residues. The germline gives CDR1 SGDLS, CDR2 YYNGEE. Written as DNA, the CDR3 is TGTGCCAGCAGCGTAGAACCTACGGGGGCCTACGAGCAGTACTTC. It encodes CASSVEPTGAYEQYF. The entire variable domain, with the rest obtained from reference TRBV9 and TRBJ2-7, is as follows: DSGVTQTPKHLITATGQRVTLRCSPRSGDLSVYWYQQSLDQGLQFLIQYYNGEERAKGNILERFSAQQFPDLHSELNLSSLELGDSALYFCASSVEPTGAYEQYFGPGTRLTVT.

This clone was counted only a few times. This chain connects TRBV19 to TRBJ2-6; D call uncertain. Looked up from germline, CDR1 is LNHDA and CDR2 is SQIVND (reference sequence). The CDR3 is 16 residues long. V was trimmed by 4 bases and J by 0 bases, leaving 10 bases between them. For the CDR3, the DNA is TGTGCCAGTAGTAGGTACAGTAGCTCTGGGGCCAACGTCCTGACTTTC. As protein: CASSRYSSSGANVLTF.

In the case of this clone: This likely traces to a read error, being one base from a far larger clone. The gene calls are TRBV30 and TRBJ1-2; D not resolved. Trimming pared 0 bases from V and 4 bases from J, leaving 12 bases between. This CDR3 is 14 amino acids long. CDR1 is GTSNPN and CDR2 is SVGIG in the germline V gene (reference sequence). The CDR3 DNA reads TGTGCCTGGAGTGTCAGGCCTTCCTTCTATGGCTACACCTTC. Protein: CAWSVRPSFYGYTF.

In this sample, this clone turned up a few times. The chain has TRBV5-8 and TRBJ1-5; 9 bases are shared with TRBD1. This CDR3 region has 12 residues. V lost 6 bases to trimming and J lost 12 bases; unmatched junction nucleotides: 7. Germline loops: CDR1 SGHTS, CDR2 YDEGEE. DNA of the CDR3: TGTGCCAGCACCACTGGACAGGGGTACCAGCATTTT. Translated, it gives CASTTGQGYQHF.

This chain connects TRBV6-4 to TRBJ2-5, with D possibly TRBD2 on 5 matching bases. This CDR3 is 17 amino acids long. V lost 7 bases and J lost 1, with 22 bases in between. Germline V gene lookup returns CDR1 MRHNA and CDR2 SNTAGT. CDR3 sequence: CASTERLSERCQETQYF. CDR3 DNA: TGTGCCAGCACTGAACGCCTCTCAGAGCGGTGCCAAGAGACCCAGTACTTC.

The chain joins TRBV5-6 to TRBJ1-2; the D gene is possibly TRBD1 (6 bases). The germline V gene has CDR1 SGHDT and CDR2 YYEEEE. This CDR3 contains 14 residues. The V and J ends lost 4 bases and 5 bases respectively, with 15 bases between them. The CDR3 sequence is CASSPVRGQYGYTF. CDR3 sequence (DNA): TGTGCCAGCAGCCCGGTTCGGGGGCAGTATGGCTACACCTTC. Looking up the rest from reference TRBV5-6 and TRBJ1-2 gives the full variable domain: DAGVTQSPTHLIKTRGQQVTLRCSPKSGHDTVSWYQQALGQGPQFIFQYYEEEERQRGNFPDRFSGHQFPNYSSELNVNALLLGDSALYLCASSPVRGQYGYTFGSGTRLTVV.

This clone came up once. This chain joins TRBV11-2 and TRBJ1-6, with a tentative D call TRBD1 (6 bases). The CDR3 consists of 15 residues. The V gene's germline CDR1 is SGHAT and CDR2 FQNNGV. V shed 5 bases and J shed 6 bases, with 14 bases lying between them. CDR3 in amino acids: CASSPGRGGNSPLHF. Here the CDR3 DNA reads TGTGCCAGCAGCCCCGGGAGGGGGGGTAATTCACCCCTCCACTTT.